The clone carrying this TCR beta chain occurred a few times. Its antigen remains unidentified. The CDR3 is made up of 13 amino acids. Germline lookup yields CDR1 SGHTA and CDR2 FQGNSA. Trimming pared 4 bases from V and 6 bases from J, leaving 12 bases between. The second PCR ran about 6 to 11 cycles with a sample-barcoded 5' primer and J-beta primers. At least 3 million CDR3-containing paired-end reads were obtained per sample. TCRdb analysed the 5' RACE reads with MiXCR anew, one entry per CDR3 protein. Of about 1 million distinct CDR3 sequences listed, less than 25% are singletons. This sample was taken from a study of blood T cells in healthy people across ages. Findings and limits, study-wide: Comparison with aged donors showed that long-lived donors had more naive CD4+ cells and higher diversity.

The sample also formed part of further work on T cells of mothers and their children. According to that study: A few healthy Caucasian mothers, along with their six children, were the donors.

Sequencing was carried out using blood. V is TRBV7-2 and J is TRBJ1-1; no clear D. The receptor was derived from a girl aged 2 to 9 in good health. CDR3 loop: CASSSLLDPEAFF. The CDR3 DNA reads TGTGCCAGCAGCTCCCTGCTCGACCCTGAAGCTTTCTTT.